This T cell receptor beta chain originates from a study of monozygotic twins with inflammatory bowel disease. Following a re-call of the 5' RACE reads, TCRdb has one entry per CDR3 protein and lacks DNA. The sample data list approximately 85,000 distinct CDR3 sequences. Total RNA was isolated from whole blood without T cell sorting. Study-wide findings and caveats: Some repertoire variability may stem from patients' differing immunosuppressive treatments. Telling different T cell subtypes apart from each other was not possible. Healthy co-twins had higher TCRbeta inverse Simpson diversity than their IBD twins.

The CDR3 spans 14 residues. Per germline, CDR1 SGHRS and CDR2 YFSETQ. Comment on this clonotype: The antigen is unknown.

Sequencing input: blood. The V and J genes are TRBV5-1 and TRBJ2-3; TCRdb outputs TRBD1, but without DNA this stays unchecked. The TCR originated in a human donor with ulcerative colitis or Crohn's disease, or a healthy co-twin of an affected twin (not recorded which). CDR3 region: CASSLVRGADTQYF.